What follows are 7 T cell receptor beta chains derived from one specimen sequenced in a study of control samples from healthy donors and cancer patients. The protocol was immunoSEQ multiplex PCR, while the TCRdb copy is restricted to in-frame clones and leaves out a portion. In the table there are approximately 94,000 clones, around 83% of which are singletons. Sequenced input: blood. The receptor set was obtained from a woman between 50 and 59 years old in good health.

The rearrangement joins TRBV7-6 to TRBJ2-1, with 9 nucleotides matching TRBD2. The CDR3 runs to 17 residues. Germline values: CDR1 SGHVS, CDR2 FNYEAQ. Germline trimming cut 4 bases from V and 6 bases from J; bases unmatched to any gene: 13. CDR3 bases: TGTGCCAGCAGCTCAAAAGTGGTGGTAGCGGGGGTCAATGAGCAGTTCTTC. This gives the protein CASSSKVVVAGVNEQFF.

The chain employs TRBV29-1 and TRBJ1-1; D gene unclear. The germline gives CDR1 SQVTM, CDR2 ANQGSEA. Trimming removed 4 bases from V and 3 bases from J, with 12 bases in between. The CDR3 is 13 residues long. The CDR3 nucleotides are TGCAGCGTTGTTCATCGGAAGGACACTGAAGCTTTCTTT. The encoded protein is CSVVHRKDTEAFF.

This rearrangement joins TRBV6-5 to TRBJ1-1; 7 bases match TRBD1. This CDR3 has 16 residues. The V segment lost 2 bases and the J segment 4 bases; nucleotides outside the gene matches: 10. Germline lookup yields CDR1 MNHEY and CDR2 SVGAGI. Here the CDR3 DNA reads TGTGCCAGCAGTTACCCTACGACAGGGTTCGGCACTGAAGCTTTCTTT. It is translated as CASSYPTTGFGTEAFF.

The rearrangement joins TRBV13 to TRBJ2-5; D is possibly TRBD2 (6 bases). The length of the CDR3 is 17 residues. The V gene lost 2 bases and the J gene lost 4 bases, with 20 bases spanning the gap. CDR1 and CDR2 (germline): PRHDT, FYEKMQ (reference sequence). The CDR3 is CASSLTLGQGGPETQYF. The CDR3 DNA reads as TGTGCCAGCAGCTTAACTTTAGGTCAGGGAGGCCCAGAGACCCAGTACTTC. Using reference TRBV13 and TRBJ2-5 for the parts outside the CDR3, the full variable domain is AAGVIQSPRHLIKEKRETATLKCYPIPRHDTVYWYQQGPGQDPQFLISFYEKMQSDKGSIPDRFSAQQFSDYHSELNMSSLELGDSALYFCASSLTLGQGGPETQYFGPGTRLLVL.

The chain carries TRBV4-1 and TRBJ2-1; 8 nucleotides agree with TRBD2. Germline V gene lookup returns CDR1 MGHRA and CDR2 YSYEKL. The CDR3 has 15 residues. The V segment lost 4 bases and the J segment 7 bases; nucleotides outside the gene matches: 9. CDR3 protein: CASSPARLAKNEQFF. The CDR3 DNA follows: TGCGCCAGCAGCCCCGCCCGACTAGCGAAGAATGAGCAGTTCTTC.

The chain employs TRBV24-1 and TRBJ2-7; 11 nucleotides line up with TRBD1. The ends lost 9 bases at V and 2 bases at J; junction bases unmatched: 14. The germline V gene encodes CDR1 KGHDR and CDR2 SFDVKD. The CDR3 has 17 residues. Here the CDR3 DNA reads TGTGCCACCCGCGAACCGGAAAGGACAGGGGGCCCCTACGAGCAGTACTTC. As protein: CATREPERTGGPYEQYF.

CDR3 nucleotides: TGTGCCAGCAGTTCAGGACAGGCTTATAGCAATCAGCCCCAGCATTTT. Amino acids: CASSSGQAYSNQPQHF. The chain links TRBV28 to TRBJ1-5; 7 bases are shared with TRBD1. The CDR3 has 16 amino acids. The J segment lost 0 bases and the V segment lost 4 bases, leaving 6 bases of the junction unmatched. CDR1 MDHEN and CDR2 SYDVKM come from the germline V gene.